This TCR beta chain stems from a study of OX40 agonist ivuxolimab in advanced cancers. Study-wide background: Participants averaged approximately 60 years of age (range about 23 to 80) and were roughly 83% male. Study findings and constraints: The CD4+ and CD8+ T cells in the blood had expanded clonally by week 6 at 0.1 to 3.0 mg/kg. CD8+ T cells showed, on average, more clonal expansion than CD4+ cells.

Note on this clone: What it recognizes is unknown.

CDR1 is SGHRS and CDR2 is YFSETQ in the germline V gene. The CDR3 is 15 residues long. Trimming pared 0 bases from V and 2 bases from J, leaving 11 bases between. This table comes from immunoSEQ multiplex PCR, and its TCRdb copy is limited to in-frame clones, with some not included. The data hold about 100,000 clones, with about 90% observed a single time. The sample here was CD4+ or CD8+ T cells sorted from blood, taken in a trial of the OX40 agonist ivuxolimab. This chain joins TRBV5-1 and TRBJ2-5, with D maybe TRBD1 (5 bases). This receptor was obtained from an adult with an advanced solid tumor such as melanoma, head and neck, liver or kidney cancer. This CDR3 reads CASSLAGISQETQYF. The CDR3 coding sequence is TGCGCCAGCAGCTTGGCAGGGATTTCACAAGAGACCCAGTACTTC.